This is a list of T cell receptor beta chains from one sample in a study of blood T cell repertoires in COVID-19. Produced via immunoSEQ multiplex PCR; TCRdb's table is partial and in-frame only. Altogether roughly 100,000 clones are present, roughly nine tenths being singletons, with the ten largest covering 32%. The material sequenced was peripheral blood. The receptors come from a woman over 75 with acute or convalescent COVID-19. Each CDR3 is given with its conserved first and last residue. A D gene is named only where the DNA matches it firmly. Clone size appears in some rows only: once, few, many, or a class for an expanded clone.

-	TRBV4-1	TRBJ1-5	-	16	TGCGCCAGCAGCCTCCAACAGGCCGAGTACAATCAGCCCCAGCATTTT	CASSLQQAEYNQPQHF
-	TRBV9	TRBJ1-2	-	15	TGTGCCAGCAGCGTAGGGTCAGAAGCTAACTATGGCTACACCTTC	CASSVGSEANYGYTF
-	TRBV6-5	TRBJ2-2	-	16	TGTGCCAGCAGTTATTACGGGGGGCGAGGCACCGGGGAGCTGTTTTTT	CASSYYGGRGTGELFF
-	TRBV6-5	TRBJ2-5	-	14	TGTGCCAGCAGTTACCTAGGGGGTGGAGAGACCCAGTACTTC	CASSYLGGGETQYF
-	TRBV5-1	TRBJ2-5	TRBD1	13	TGCGCCAGCAGGGACAGGGGGCGGGAGACCCAGTACTTC	CASRDRGRETQYF
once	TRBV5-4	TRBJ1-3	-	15	TGTGCCAGCAGCTTTCGGGGTCCTCCGGGAAACACCATATATTTT	CASSFRGPPGNTIYF
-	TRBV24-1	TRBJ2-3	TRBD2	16	TGTGCCACCAGTGAATCGGGAGGGGGGGCAACAGATACGCAGTATTTT	CATSESGGGATDTQYF
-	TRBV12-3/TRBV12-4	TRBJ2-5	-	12	TGTGCCAGCAGTACAGGGCTCCAGACCCAGTACTTC	CASSTGLQTQYF
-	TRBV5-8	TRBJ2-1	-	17	TGTGCCAGCAGCTTGGTTACGGGGGGCCCAACCTACAATGAGCAGTTCTTC	CASSLVTGGPTYNEQFF
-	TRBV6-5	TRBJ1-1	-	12	TGTGCCAGCAGTCTACAGGGCACTGAAGCTTTCTTT	CASSLQGTEAFF
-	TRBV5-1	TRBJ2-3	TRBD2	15	TGCGCCAGCAGCTTTGTCGGGGGGGCCACAGATACGCAGTATTTT	CASSFVGGATDTQYF
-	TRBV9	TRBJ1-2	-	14	TGTGCCAGCAGCGTCCGAGGATCGTTCGATGGCTACACCTTC	CASSVRGSFDGYTF
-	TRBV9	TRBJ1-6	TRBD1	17	TGTGCCAGCAGCGCCTTGGACAGGGGGCTAGGTAATTCACCCCTCCACTTT	CASSALDRGLGNSPLHF
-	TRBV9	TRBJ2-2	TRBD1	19	TGTGCCAGCAGCGCATCGCTTATTTTAGGGGGCACGGACACCGGGGAGCTGTTTTTT	CASSASLILGGTDTGELFF
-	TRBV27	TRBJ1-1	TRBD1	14	TGTGCCAGCAGTACGGGACAGAGAAACACTGAAGCTTTCTTT	CASSTGQRNTEAFF
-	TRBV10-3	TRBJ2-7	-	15	TGTGCCATCAGTGATTTCTCAAGGAGCTCCTACGAGCAGTACTTC	CAISDFSRSSYEQYF
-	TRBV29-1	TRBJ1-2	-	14	TGCAGCGTTGAAGATCTACAGGGATTCTATGGCTACACCTTC	CSVEDLQGFYGYTF
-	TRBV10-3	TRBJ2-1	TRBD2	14	TGTGCCATCAGTGGGACTAGGAACGACAATGAGCAGTTCTTC	CAISGTRNDNEQFF
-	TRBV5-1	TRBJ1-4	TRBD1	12	TGCGCCTCTGGGACAGGGAATGAAAAACTGTTTTTT	CASGTGNEKLFF
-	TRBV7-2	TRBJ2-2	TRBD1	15	TGTGCCAGCAGCTTGAGGGCAGGGGGCGCCGGGGAGCTGTTTTTT	CASSLRAGGAGELFF
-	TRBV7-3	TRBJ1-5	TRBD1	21	TGTGCCAGCAGCTTAATGGGATGGGGCGACAGGGTTTGGGCCTTAGATCAGCCCCAGCATTTT	CASSLMGWGDRVWALDQPQHF
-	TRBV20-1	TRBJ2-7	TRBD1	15	TGCAGTGCTAGTGGGGACAGGAAGTACTCCTACGAGCAGTACTTC	CSASGDRKYSYEQYF
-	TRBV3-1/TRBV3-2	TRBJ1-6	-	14	TGTGCCAGCAGCCAAGCAGGTTCTAATTCACCCCTCCACTTT	CASSQAGSNSPLHF
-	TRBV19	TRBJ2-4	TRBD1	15	TGTGCCAGTTCGGACAGGGGACTAGCCAAAAACATTCAGTACTTC	CASSDRGLAKNIQYF
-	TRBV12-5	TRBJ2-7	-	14	TGTGCTAGTGGTGTCTCCCTGAGCTCCTACGAGCAGTACTTC	CASGVSLSSYEQYF
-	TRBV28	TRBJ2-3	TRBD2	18	TGTGCCAGCAGTCGGGGGGCTAGCGGGGGTAGGAGCACAGATACGCAGTATTTT	CASSRGASGGRSTDTQYF
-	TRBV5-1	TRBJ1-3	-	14	TGCGCCAGCAGCTTGGCAGGGGTTGGAAACACCATATATTTT	CASSLAGVGNTIYF
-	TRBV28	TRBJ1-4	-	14	TGTGCCAGCAGTTTCCAGGGCCAGGGTGAAAAACTGTTTTTT	CASSFQGQGEKLFF
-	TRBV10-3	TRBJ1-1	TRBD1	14	TGTGCCATCAGGTTGGGACAGATGAACACTGAAGCTTTCTTT	CAIRLGQMNTEAFF
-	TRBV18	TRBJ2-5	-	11	TGTGCCAGCTCATCGCAAGAGACCCAGTACTTC	CASSSQETQYF
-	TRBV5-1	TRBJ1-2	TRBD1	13	TGCGCCAGCAGCTTAGGACAGGACTATGGCTACACCTTC	CASSLGQDYGYTF
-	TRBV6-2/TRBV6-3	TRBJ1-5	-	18	TGTGCCAGCAGTGGGGACATGGTAAGGTCAACGATCAATCAGCCCCAGCATTTT	CASSGDMVRSTINQPQHF
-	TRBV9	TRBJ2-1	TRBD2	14	TGTGCCAGCAGCGGGAGCGGGAGGTACAATGAGCAGTTCTTC	CASSGSGRYNEQFF
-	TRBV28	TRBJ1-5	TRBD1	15	TGTGCCAGCAGGGACACAGGGGTTAGCAATCAGCCCCAGCATTTT	CASRDTGVSNQPQHF
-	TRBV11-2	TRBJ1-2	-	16	TGTGCCAGCAGCCCCCCCGTTTTGGGGGCGCGCAGCGGCTACACCTTC	CASSPPVLGARSGYTF
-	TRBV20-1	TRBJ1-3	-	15	TGCAGTGCTAGTACAGGCTCGAGTGGAGGAAACACCATATATTTT	CSASTGSSGGNTIYF